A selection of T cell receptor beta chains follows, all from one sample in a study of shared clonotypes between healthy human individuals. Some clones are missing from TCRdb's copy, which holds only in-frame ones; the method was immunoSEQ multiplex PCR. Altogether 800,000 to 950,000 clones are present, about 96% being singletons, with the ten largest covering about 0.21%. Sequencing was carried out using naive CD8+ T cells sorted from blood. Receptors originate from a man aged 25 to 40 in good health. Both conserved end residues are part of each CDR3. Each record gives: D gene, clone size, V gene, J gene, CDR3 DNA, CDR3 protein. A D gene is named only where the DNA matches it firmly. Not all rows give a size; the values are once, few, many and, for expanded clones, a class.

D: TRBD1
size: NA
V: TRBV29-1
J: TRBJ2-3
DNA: TGCAGCGTTGAAGATAAGGGACAGCCAGACACAGATACGCAGTATTTT
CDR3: CSVEDKGQPDTDTQYF

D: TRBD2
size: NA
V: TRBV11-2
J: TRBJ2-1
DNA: TGTGCCAGCAGCTTGAGCCTAGCGGTCTCCTACAATGAGCAGTTCTTC
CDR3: CASSLSLAVSYNEQFF

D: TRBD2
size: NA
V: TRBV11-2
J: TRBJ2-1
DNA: TGTGCCAGCAGTCATGTGGGCGGGAGGGACAATGAGCAGTTCTTC
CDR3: CASSHVGGRDNEQFF

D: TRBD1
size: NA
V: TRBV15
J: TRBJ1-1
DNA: TGTGCCACCAGCAGTCCGGGACAGAGGAACACTGAAGCTTTCTTT
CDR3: CATSSPGQRNTEAFF

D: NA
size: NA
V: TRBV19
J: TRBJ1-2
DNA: TGTGCCAGTAGTATTTCGGGGGCTAGTGGCTATGGCTACACCTTC
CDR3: CASSISGASGYGYTF

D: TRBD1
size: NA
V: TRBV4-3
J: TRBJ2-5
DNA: TGCGCCAGCAGCCAAGATCCAGGGGGCACAACCCAAGAGACCCAGTACTTC
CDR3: CASSQDPGGTTQETQYF

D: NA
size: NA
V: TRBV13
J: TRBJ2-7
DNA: TGTGCCAGCAGCAGAACTAGTTTCTCAACCGGGTACGAGCAGTACTTC
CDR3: CASSRTSFSTGYEQYF

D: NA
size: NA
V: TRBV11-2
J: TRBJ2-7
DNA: TGTGCCAGCAGCTTTGGGGCTAGCTCCTACGAGCAGTACTTC
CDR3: CASSFGASSYEQYF

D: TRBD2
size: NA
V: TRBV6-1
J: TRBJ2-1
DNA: TGTGCCAGCAGTGTCTGGGGGGGCTCCTACAATGAGCAGTTCTTC
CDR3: CASSVWGGSYNEQFF

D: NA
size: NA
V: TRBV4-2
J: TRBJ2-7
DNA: TGTGCCAGCAGCCAAGTATGGGTCCTAGATGGGGACGAGCAGTACTTC
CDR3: CASSQVWVLDGDEQYF

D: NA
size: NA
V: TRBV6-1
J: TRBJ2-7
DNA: TGTGCCAGCACGTGGAGAACCACCTACGAGCAGTACTTC
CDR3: CASTWRTTYEQYF

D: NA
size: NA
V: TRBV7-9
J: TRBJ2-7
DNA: TGTGCCAGCAGCCACGCCAGCTCCTACGAGCAGTACTTC
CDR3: CASSHASSYEQYF

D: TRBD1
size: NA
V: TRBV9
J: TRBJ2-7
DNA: TGTGCCAGCAGCAGCCGGGACAGGGAAGTAAACGAGCAGTACTTC
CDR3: CASSSRDREVNEQYF

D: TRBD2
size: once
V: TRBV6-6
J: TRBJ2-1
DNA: TGTGCCAGCAGTTCAACCCCGGGAGGGAGGGGCAATGAGCAGTTCTTC
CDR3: CASSSTPGGRGNEQFF

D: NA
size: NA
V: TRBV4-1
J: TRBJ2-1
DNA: TGCGCCAGCAGCCTCCCCCGGGGTGAGCAGTTCTTC
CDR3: CASSLPRGEQFF

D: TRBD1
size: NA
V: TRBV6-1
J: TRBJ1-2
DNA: TGTGCCAGCGCCGACAGGGACCATGGCTACACCTTC
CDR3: CASADRDHGYTF

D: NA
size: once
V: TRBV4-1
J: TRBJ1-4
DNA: TGCGCCAGCAGCCAAGCTTCTGGCGGAAAACTGTTTTTT
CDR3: CASSQASGGKLFF

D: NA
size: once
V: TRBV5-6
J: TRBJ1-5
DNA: TGTGCCAGCAGCTTGAGTGAGACGCAGCCCCAGCATTTT
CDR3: CASSLSETQPQHF

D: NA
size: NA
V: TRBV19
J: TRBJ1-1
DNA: TGTGCCAGTAGTTCCTTGACAAAAAGGAACACTGAAGCTTTCTTT
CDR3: CASSSLTKRNTEAFF

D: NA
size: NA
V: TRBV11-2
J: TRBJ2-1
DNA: TGTGCCAGCAGCTTAGAGGGGATCAATGAGCAGTTCTTC
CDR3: CASSLEGINEQFF

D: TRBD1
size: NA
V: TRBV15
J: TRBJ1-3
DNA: TGTGCCACCAGCAGTTCAGGGGGTTCTGGAAACACCATATATTTT
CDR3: CATSSSGGSGNTIYF

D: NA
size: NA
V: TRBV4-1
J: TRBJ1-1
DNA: TGCGCCAGCAGCCAAGTATTGGTCAGGAACACTGAAGCTTTCTTT
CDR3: CASSQVLVRNTEAFF

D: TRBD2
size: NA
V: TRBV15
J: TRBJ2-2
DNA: TGTGCCACCAGCAGAGCTTCGGGGACTAGCGGGCTACACCGGCCCGGGGAGCTGTTTTTT
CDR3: CATSRASGTSGLHRPGELFF

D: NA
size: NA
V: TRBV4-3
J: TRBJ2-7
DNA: TGCGCCAGCAGCCAGTTCCATCAACCGGACACGTCCTACGAGCAGTACTTC
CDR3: CASSQFHQPDTSYEQYF

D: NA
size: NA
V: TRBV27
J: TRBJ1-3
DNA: TGTGCCAGCAGTTTGAGTTTTCGGGGAAACACCATATATTTT
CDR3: CASSLSFRGNTIYF

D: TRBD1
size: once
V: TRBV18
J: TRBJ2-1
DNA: TGTGCCAGCTCACTCGAGTTGACAGGGTCCTACAATGAGCAGTTCTTC
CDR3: CASSLELTGSYNEQFF

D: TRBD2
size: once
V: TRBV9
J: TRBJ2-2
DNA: TGTGCCAGCACGGCGGCTAGCGGGACCACCGGGGAGCTGTTTTTT
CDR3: CASTAASGTTGELFF

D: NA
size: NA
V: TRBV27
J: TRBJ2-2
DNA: TGTGCCAGCAGTCCCTTCCAGAACACCGGGGAGCTGTTTTTT
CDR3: CASSPFQNTGELFF

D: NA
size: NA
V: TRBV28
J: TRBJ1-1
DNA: TGTGCCAGCAGTTTACGGCGACAGTTGAACACTGAAGCTTTCTTT
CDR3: CASSLRRQLNTEAFF

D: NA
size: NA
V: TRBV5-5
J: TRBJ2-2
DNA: TGTGCCAGCAGCCTCCCAGGACTACTTCCCGGGGAGCTGTTTTTT
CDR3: CASSLPGLLPGELFF

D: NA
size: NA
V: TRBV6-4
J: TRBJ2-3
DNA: TGTGCCAGCAGTGCCCAGTACCGTGGGACAGATACGCAGTATTTT
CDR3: CASSAQYRGTDTQYF

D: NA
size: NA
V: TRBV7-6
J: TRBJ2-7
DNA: TGTGCCAGCAGCTCTCTCAGCGCGGTTCGGGAGCGAAGCGAGCAGTACTTC
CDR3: CASSSLSAVRERSEQYF

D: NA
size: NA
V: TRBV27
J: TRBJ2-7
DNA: TGTGCCAGCAGCCCCTCTGGGTACGAGCAGTACTTC
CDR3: CASSPSGYEQYF

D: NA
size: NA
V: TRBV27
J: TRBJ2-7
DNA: TGTGCCAGCAGTTCGACAGATAGCCCCTACGAGCAGTACTTC
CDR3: CASSSTDSPYEQYF

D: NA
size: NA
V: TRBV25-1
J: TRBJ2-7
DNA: TGTGCCAGCAGTGCGGGACACTTGACCTCCTACGAGCAGTACTTC
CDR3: CASSAGHLTSYEQYF

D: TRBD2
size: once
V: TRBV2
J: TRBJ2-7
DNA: TGTGCCAGCAGTGGGCTAGCGGGAGTGGGAGAGCAGTACTTC
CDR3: CASSGLAGVGEQYF